The entry below describes one T cell receptor (beta chain). This specimen comes from a study of shared clonotypes between healthy human individuals. Profiling relied on immunoSEQ multiplex PCR, and the TCRdb table lists in-frame clones only, not all of them. The sample gives fewer than 1 million clones, approximately 97% of which show up once; approximately 0.2% is in the top ten. Terminally differentiated effector memory CD45RA+ cells were left out of the naive CD8 fraction, which was CD45RO-negative and positively selected for CCR7. Sequencing was carried out using naive CD8+ T cells sorted from blood. The TCR was taken from a man aged 30 to 39 in good health.

CDR3 amino acids: CASSPLINQPQHF. The CDR3 DNA follows: TGCGCCAGCAGTCCCCTGATCAATCAGCCCCAGCATTTT. The chain couples TRBV23-1 to TRBJ1-5; D unclear. TRBV23-1 is designated an ORF whose function remains uncertain. The germline V and J ends were trimmed by 4 bases and 3 bases, with 7 bases remaining between them. This CDR3 has 13 residues.